The 7 T cell receptor beta chains in this list originate from one sample, sequenced in a study of circulating and synovial CD4+ cells in juvenile arthritis. Sequencing was performed with immunoSEQ multiplex PCR; in TCRdb, only in-frame clones are kept and a portion is missing. The sample has about 3,800 clones, 83% seen once. Sequences were obtained from CD4+ T cells from synovial fluid. These receptor sequences come from a human donor with juvenile idiopathic arthritis.

A note on this clone: At the DNA level, this CDR3 is encoded by other sequences in the same sample as well. V gene TRBV18 combines with J gene TRBJ1-6, with 10 nucleotides matching TRBD1. This CDR3 contains 16 residues. Looked up from germline, CDR1 is KGHSH and CDR2 is LQKENI. V lost 3 bases, J lost 10 bases, and 9 bases stayed unmatched. As DNA, the CDR3 is TGTGCCAGCTCACCCCCGGGACAGGGGAGTAGCTCACCCCTCCACTTT. Its protein is CASSPPGQGSSSPLHF.

This clone was recorded only once. The genes are TRBV5-1 and TRBJ1-1; D might be TRBD1 (6 bases). Germline V gene data show CDR1 as SGHRS and CDR2 as YFSETQ. Trimming took 1 base from V and 4 from J, leaving 11 bases between them. This CDR3 has 14 residues. In nucleotides, the CDR3 is TGCGCCAGCAGCTTGAAGCGGGGGCTCACTGAAGCTTTCTTT. Protein sequence: CASSLKRGLTEAFF.

In the case of this clone: Other DNA sequences in the same sample also yield this CDR3. V is TRBV19 and J is TRBJ2-5, with TRBD1 matching over 7 bases. V lost 1 base to trimming and J lost 3 bases; unmatched junction nucleotides: 8. The CDR3 contains 16 residues. Per germline, CDR1 LNHDA and CDR2 SQIVND (reference sequence). The CDR3 sequence is CASSIGGRQGEETQYF. For the CDR3, the DNA is TGTGCCAGTAGTATAGGTGGGAGACAGGGAGAAGAGACCCAGTACTTC. Full variable domain (outside the CDR3, taken from reference TRBV19 and TRBJ2-5): DGGITQSPKYLFRKEGQNVTLSCEQNLNHDAMYWYRQDPGQGLRLIYYSQIVNDFQKGDIAEGYSVSREKKESFPLTVTSAQKNPTAFYLCASSIGGRQGEETQYFGPGTRLLVL.

V gene TRBV18 combines with J gene TRBJ2-3; tentative D call: TRBD2 (5 bases). From germline, CDR1 is KGHSH and CDR2 LQKENI. The length of the CDR3 is 18 residues. Deletions cut 3 bases from V and 4 bases from J, with 23 bases between. The CDR3 DNA is TGTGCCAGCTCACCCCCCTCACGGGGTGAAGAGGGAGCAGATACGCAGTATTTT. This encodes CASSPPSRGEEGADTQYF.

J is TRBJ1-6 and V is TRBV4-1; D is possibly TRBD1 (6 bases). Germline CDR1 is MGHRA and CDR2 is YSYEKL. V was trimmed by 3 bases and J by 8 bases, leaving 8 bases between them. CDR3 length: 13 amino acids. CDR3 sequence (DNA): TGCGCCAGCAGCCAGGCAGGGGATTCACCCCTCCACTTT. It specifies CASSQAGDSPLHF.

The chain couples TRBV10-2 to TRBJ1-2, with D possibly matching TRBD1 (5 bases). Germline CDR1 is WSHSY and CDR2 is SAAADI. Between the trimmed V and J ends, which lost 0 bases and 8 bases, there was a span of 13 bases. The CDR3 has 14 residues. CDR3 loop: CASSESGQRGGYTF. DNA of the CDR3: TGCGCCAGCAGTGAGTCAGGCCAAAGGGGAGGCTACACCTTC.

The chain carries TRBV19 and TRBJ2-1; 7 nucleotides align to TRBD1. V gave up 0 bases and J gave up 13 bases; unmatched junction bases: 6. This CDR3 contains 13 residues. Per the germline V gene, CDR1 is LNHDA and CDR2 is SQIVND (reference sequence). In DNA, the CDR3 is TGTGCCAGTAGTATAGAGAACAGGGGAATTCAGTTCTTC. It specifies CASSIENRGIQFF.